Sequencing of this T cell receptor (beta chain) was carried out in a study of chemoradiotherapy in HPV16-positive cancers. Whole-study findings and limits: Candidate HPV-specific clones and E7-related TCR motifs grew in tumor during treatment. In HPV16-positive patients, HPV-responsive T-cell expansion tracked better recurrence-free survival.

Germline CDR1 SGHNT, CDR2 YYREEE (reference sequence). The CDR3 sequence is 16 residues long. Trimming took 4 bases from V and 1 from J, leaving 12 bases between them. Only in-frame clones appear in the TCRdb table, and some are missing; sequencing was by immunoSEQ multiplex PCR. This table has 9,500 to 15,000 clones, roughly 88% appearing once. In the case of this clone: Its antigen is not identified.

The sequence came from a human donor with HPV-associated anogenital cancer. The sequencing used blood, collected from a patient who underwent chemoradiotherapy. This chain uses TRBV5-4 with TRBJ1-6, with a tentative D call TRBD1 (5 bases). CDR3 in DNA: TGTGCCAGCAGCCTCCTGAGGGGTTCCTATAATTCACCCCTCCACTTT. Translated: CASSLLRGSYNSPLHF.